This entry describes one T cell receptor (beta chain). The antigen remains unidentified. The data are from a study of T cells in Graves' hyperthyroidism and ophthalmopathy. Study-level findings and limits: From stable hyperthyroidism, ophthalmopathy was separated by a 13 V-J model. Blood shared most expanded thyroid clonotypes above 0.001.

Germline CDR1 LNHDA, CDR2 SQIVND (reference sequence). Trimming at V came to 4 bases and at J to 2 bases, leaving 4 bases not matched to a gene. This CDR3 has 14 amino acids. The investigators amplified TCR beta CDR3 regions from RNA transcripts. When the TCR CDR3 underwent first-round RT-PCR, the HTBI primer set was used. TCRdb independently ran MiXCR on the multiplex PCR reads; one entry per CDR3 protein. The sample has about 640,000 distinct CDR3 sequences; less than 25% are singletons. The chain uses TRBV19 and TRBJ1-1; 7 positions match TRBD1. The TCR originated in a man younger than 45 with Graves' ophthalmopathy. The sample was blood. In DNA, the CDR3 is TGTGCCAGTAGTAGCCAGGGGGGAAACACTGAAGCTTTCTTT. Translating gives CASSSQGGNTEAFF.